This TCR beta chain was recorded in a study of blood T cell repertoires in COVID-19. Whole-study context: Acute and convalescent COVID-19 samples came from the United States, Italy and Spain.

This CDR3 is built from 14 residues. With 4 bases removed from V and 5 bases from J, the gap between germline ends came to 13 bases. The germline gives CDR1 SGDLS, CDR2 YYNGEE. As originally analysed: Reference gene primer amplification gave estimated nucleated cell counts. Some clones are missing from TCRdb's copy, which holds only in-frame ones; the method was immunoSEQ multiplex PCR. V and J calls and clone size are those listed in that table; D and trimming were worked out from the DNA. Here the sample spans some 83,000 clones, about nine tenths being singletons. This clone showed up many times. The specimen sequenced was peripheral blood. The receptor comes from a man over 45 with acute or convalescent COVID-19. The chain recombines TRBV9 with TRBJ2-1, with D maybe TRBD2 (6 bases). The CDR3 DNA reads TGTGCCAGCAGCAGGCGGGGAGGAGACAATGAGCAGTTCTTC. It codes for CASSRRGGDNEQFF.